The 17 T cell receptor beta chains below come from one sample, sequenced in a study of Ad26.COV2.S vaccination and SARS-CoV-2 variants. The treatment: 15 to 20 received Ad26.COV2.S at low or high dose, single or two shots; roughly 5 received placebo; per-sample allocation not given. Day 63 following the first vaccine or placebo injection was when the samples were taken. Sequencing was performed with immunoSEQ multiplex PCR; in TCRdb, only in-frame clones are kept and a portion is missing. Counted here are roughly 400,000 clones, roughly 90% occurring once; the ten biggest clones make up 1.9%. This specimen was peripheral blood, taken in a trial of Ad26.COV2.S vaccine versus placebo. All receptors derive from a person aged 18 to 59 who received the Ad26.COV2.S COVID-19 vaccine or a placebo.

The chain is built from TRBV5-4 and TRBJ2-7; no definite D call. CDR1 and CDR2 from the germline V gene are SGHNT and YYREEE (reference sequence). Trimming shortened V by 0 bases and J by 0 bases, and 7 bases separated the two germline ends. This CDR3 is built from 14 residues. CDR3: CASSLDFGSYEQYF. Here the CDR3 DNA reads TGTGCCAGCAGCTTGGATTTTGGCTCCTACGAGCAGTACTTC.

The gene calls are TRBV9 and TRBJ1-1, with 7 bases aligning to TRBD1. There are 14 residues in the CDR3. CDR1 and CDR2 (germline): SGDLS, YYNGEE. V lost 3 bases to trimming and J lost 1 base; unmatched junction nucleotides: 3. This chain's CDR3 is CASSARQGNTEAFF. The CDR3 bases are TGTGCCAGCAGCGCTAGACAGGGGAACACTGAAGCTTTCTTT.

The chain couples TRBV28 to TRBJ1-6, with TRBD1 as a possible D gene (6 bases). Trimming cost V 5 bases and J 7 bases, with 18 bases left between them. Germline V gene sequence: CDR1 MDHEN, CDR2 SYDVKM. The CDR3 is made up of 16 amino acids. In nucleotides, the CDR3 is TGTGCCAGCAGTCAAATCGGCGGAGGGGGAAATTCACCCCTCCACTTT. Translated, it gives CASSQIGGGGNSPLHF.

The V call is TRBV5-4, the J call TRBJ2-7, with TRBD1 identical over 7 bases. The CDR3 consists of 13 residues. The germline gives CDR1 SGHNT, CDR2 YYREEE (reference sequence). The V segment lost 4 bases and the J segment 6 bases; nucleotides outside the gene matches: 7. The DNA of the CDR3 is TGTGCCAGCAGCCCCGGACAGGCGGGCGAGCAGTACTTC. Its translation: CASSPGQAGEQYF.

CDR3 amino acids: CASGFVRERTSAKNIQYF. The CDR3 DNA reads TGTGCTAGTGGTTTTGTTAGGGAGCGGACGTCAGCCAAAAACATTCAGTACTTC. The chain links TRBV12-5 to TRBJ2-4; D possibly corresponds to TRBD2 (5 bases). This CDR3 has 18 residues. Trimming took off 3 bases at V and 0 bases at J, with 18 bases between the two ends. CDR1 and CDR2 (germline): LGHNT, FRNRAP.

This clone has only one observation. The V gene is TRBV7-2, the J gene TRBJ2-1; D is ambiguous. The CDR3 length is 12 residues. Trimming pared 4 bases from V and 13 bases from J, leaving 14 bases between. The germline gives CDR1 SGHTA, CDR2 FQGNSA. CDR3 coding DNA: TGTGCCAGCAGCTCCGCGCCCCCGCATCAGTTCTTC. Translated, it gives CASSSAPPHQFF.

The chain uses TRBV19 and TRBJ1-2; 9 nucleotides align to TRBD1. J lost 8 bases, V lost 2 bases, and 6 bases had no gene match. CDR1 and CDR2 from the germline V gene are LNHDA and SQIVND (reference sequence). CDR3 length equals 14 residues. This chain's CDR3 is CASSISGQGFGYTF. The DNA for the CDR3 is TGTGCCAGTAGTATATCGGGACAGGGCTTCGGCTACACCTTC.

This chain connects TRBV11-1 to TRBJ2-7, with D possibly TRBD2 on 6 matching bases. Germline V lookup: CDR1 SGHAT, CDR2 FQDESV (reference sequence). The CDR3 length is 14 residues. The ends were cut back, 2 bases at V and 6 bases at J, with 14 bases in the middle. The CDR3 DNA sequence: TGTGCCAGCAGCTTACAGGGCGGGGCTGGCGAGCAGTACTTC. Translation gives CASSLQGGAGEQYF.

For the CDR3, the DNA is TGTGCCAGCAGCCCTGACAGCACGGGGAATTCACCCCTCCACTTT. Its translation: CASSPDSTGNSPLHF. The chain combines TRBV7-9 with TRBJ1-6, with D possibly TRBD1 on 5 matching bases. Germline V CDR1 and CDR2: SEHNR, FQNEAQ (reference sequence). The CDR3 is 15 amino acids. The ends were cut back, 5 bases at V and 7 bases at J, with 15 bases in the middle.

CDR3 nucleotide sequence: TGTGCCAGCAGTGAACCTAGCGGACTGACCTACGAGCAGTACTTC. This translates into CASSEPSGLTYEQYF. The chain couples TRBV2 to TRBJ2-7, with 7 bases fitting TRBD2. Trimming removed 2 bases from V and 2 bases from J; junction bases left unmatched: 6. The CDR3 totals 15 residues. Germline V lookup: CDR1 SNHLY, CDR2 FYNNEI.

The CDR3 nucleotides read TGTGCCAGCAGCTTAGCGGCAGGGACTGGGCGCAATGAGCAGTTCTTC. It is translated as CASSLAAGTGRNEQFF. V is TRBV7-9 and J is TRBJ2-1; a possible D gene is TRBD2 (6 bases). Germline-derived CDR1 and CDR2 are SEHNR and FQNEAQ (reference sequence). CDR3 length: 16 residues. V lost 0 bases and J lost 6, with 15 bases in between. The full variable domain, in which reference TRBV7-9 and TRBJ2-1 provide the parts outside the CDR3, is DTGVSQNPRHKITKRGQNVTFRCDPISEHNRLYWYRQTLGQGPEFLTYFQNEAQLEKSRLLSDRFSAERPKGSFSTLEIQRTEQGDSAMYLCASSLAAGTGRNEQFFGPGTRLTVL.

The J gene is TRBJ1-2, the V gene TRBV30; TRBD1 matches 12 bases. V lost 6 bases to trimming and J lost 2 bases; unmatched junction nucleotides: 10. This CDR3 has 16 residues. Germline assignment: CDR1 GTSNPN and CDR2 SVGIG (reference sequence). The CDR3 bases are TGTGCCTGCCCCAGGGACAGGGGGCACCCAAACTATGGCTACACCTTC. The encoded protein is CACPRDRGHPNYGYTF.

This chain connects TRBV29-1 to TRBJ2-1; the D gene is possibly TRBD2 (5 bases). Trimming cost V 4 bases and J 7 bases, with 14 bases left between them. The CDR3 is made up of 13 amino acids. Per germline, CDR1 SQVTM and CDR2 ANQGSEA. The CDR3 loop reads CSVVRDKRNEQFF. CDR3 DNA: TGCAGCGTTGTCCGGGATAAGAGGAATGAGCAGTTCTTC.

The chain links TRBV19 to TRBJ1-4; perhaps TRBD1 as D (5 bases). V was cut by 6 bases and J by 0 bases, with 11 bases left in between. The CDR3 runs 15 residues. CDR1 and CDR2 from the germline V gene are LNHDA and SQIVND (reference sequence). The CDR3 sequence is CASREGRTTNEKLFF. The CDR3 DNA reads as TGTGCCAGTAGGGAGGGACGTACAACTAATGAAAAACTGTTTTTT.

The rearrangement links TRBV28 to TRBJ2-5, with D unclear. This CDR3 is built from 14 residues. The germline CDR1 and CDR2 sequences are MDHEN and SYDVKM. Trimming cost V 2 bases and J 0 bases, with 7 bases left between them. DNA of the CDR3: TGTGCCAGCAGTTTAGCTGTAGACCAAGAGACCCAGTACTTC. Translated, it gives CASSLAVDQETQYF.

The V gene is TRBV4-2, the J gene TRBJ2-1; a possible D gene is TRBD2 (6 bases). Germline assignment: CDR1 LGHNA and CDR2 YNFKEQ. V was clipped by 2 bases and J by 0 bases, with 17 bases between them. The CDR3 consists of 18 residues. The CDR3 nucleotides read TGTGCCAGCAGCCAACCCCGGGACTTTCCGAGCTCCTACAATGAGCAGTTCTTC. Protein: CASSQPRDFPSSYNEQFF.

As regards this clone: A junction boundary mismatches the germline segment, possibly from a read error. Within the sample, other DNA sequences also encode this same CDR3. The chain uses TRBV29-1 and TRBJ1-2, with a tentative D call TRBD1 (6 bases). The CDR3 contains 12 residues. Germline V gives CDR1 SQVTM, CDR2 ANQGSEA. Here the CDR3 reads CSVEDRNYGYTF. CDR3 bases: TGCAGCGTAGAAGACAGGAACTATGGCTACACCTTC. The variable domain in full, with the rest retrieved from reference TRBV29-1 and TRBJ1-2, is SAVISQKPSRDICQRGTSLTIQCQVDSQVTMMFWYRQQPGQSLTLIATANQGSEATYESGFVIDKFPISRPNLTFSTLTVSNMSPEDSSIYLCSVEDRNYGYTFGSGTRLTVV.